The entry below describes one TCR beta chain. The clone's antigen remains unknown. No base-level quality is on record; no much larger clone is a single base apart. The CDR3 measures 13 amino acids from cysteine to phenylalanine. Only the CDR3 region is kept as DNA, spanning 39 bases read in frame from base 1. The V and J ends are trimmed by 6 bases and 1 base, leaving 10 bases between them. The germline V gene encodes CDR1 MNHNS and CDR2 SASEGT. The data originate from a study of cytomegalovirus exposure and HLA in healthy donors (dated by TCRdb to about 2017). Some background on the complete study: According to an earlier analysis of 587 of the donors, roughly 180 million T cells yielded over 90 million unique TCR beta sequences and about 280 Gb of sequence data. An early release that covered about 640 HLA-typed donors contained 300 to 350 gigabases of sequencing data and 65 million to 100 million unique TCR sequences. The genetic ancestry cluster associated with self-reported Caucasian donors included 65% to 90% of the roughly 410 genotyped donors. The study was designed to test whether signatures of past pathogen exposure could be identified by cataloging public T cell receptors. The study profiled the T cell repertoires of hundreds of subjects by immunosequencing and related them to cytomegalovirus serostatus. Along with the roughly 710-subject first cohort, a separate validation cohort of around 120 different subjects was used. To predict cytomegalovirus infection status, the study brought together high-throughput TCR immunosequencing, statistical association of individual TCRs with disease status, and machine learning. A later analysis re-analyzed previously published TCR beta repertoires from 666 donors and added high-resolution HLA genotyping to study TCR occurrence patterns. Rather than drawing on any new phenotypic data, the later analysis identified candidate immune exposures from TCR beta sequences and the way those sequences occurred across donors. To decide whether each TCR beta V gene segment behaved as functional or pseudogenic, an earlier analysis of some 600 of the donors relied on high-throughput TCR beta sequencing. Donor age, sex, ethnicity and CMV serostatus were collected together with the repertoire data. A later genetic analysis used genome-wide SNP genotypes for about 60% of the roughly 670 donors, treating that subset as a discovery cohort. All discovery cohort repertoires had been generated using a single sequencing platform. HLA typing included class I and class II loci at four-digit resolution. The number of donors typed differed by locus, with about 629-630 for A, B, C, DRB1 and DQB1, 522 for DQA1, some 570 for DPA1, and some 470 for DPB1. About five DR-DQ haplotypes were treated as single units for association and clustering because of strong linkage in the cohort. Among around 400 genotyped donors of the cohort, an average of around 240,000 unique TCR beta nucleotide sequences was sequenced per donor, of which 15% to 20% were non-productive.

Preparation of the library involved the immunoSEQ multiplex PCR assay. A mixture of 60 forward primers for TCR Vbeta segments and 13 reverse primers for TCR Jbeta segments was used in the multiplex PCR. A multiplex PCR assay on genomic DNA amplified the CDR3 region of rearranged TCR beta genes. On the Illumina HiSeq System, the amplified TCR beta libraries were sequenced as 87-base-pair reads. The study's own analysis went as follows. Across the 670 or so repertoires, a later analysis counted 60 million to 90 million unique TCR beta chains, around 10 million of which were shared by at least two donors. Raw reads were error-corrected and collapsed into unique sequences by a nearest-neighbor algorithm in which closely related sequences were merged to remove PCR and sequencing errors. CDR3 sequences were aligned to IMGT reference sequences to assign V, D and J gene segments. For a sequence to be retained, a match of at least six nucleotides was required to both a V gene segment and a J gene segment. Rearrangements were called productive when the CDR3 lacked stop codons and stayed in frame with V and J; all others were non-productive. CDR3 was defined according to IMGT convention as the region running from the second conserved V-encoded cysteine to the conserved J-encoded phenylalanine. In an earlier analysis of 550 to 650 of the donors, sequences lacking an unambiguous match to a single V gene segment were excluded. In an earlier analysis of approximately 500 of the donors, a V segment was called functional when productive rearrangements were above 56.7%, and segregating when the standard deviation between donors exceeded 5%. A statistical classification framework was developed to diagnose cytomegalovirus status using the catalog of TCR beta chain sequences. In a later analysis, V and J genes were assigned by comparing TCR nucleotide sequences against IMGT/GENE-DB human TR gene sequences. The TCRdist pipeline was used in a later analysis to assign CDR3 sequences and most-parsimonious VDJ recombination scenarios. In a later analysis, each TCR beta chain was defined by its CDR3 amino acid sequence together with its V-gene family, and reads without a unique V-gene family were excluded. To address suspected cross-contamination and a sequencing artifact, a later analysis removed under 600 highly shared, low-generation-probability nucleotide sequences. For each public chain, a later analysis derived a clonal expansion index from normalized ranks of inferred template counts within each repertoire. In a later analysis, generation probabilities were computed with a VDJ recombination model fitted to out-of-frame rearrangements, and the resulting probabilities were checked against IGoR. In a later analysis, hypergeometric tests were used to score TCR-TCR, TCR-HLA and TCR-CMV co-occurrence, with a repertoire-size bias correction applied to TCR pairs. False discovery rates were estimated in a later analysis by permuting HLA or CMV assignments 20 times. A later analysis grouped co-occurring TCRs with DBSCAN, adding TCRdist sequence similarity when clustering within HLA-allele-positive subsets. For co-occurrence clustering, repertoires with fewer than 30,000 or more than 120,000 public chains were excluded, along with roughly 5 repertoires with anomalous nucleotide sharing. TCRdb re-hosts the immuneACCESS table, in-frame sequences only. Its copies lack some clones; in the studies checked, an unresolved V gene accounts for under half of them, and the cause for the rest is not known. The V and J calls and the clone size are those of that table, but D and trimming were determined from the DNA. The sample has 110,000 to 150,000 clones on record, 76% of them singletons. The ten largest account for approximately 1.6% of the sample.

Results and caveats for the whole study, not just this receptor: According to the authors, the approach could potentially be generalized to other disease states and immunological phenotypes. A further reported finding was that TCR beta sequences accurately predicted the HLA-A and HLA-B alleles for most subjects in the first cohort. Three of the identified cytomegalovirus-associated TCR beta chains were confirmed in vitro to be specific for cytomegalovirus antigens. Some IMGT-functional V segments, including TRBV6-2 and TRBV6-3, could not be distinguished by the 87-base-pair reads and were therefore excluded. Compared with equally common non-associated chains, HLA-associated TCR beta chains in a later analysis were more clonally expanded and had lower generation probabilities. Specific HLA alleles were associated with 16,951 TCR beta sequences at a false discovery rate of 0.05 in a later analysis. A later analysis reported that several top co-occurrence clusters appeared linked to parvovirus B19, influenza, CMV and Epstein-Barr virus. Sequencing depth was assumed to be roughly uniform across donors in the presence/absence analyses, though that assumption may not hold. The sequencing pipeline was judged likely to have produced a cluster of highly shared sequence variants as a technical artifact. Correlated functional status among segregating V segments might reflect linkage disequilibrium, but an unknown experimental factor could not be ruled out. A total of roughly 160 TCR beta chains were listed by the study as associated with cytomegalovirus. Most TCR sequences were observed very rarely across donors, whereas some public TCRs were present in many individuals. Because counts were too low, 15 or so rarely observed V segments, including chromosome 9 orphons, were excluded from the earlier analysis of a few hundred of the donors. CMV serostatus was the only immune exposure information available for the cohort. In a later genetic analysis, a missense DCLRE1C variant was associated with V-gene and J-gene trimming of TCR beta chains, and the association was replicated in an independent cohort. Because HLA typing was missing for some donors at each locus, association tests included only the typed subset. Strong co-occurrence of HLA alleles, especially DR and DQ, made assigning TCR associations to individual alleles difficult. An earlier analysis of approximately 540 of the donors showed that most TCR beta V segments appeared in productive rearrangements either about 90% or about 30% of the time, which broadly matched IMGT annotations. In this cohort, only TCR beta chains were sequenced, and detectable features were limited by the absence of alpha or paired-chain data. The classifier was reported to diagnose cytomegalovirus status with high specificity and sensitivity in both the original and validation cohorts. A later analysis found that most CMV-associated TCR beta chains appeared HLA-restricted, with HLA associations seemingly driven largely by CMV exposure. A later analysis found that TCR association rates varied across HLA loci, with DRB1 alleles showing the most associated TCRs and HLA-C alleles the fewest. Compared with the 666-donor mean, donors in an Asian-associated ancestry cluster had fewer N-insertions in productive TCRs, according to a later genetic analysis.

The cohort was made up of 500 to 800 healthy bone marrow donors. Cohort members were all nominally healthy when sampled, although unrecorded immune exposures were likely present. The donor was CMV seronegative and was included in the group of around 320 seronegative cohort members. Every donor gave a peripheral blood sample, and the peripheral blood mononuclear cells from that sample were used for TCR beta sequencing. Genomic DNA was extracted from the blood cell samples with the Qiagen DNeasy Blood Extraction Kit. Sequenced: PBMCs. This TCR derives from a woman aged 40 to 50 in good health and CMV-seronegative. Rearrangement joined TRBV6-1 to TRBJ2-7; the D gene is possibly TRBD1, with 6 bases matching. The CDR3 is CASRKGQSYEQYF. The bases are TGTGCCAGCAGAAAAGGACAGTCCTACGAGCAGTACTTC.